The rows below give T cell receptor beta chains drawn from one sample of a study of blood T cell repertoires in COVID-19. Sequenced by immunoSEQ multiplex PCR; TCRdb stores in-frame clones only, minus some. The sample shows roughly 84,000 clones, around 75% of them seen only once. Material: peripheral blood. The receptor source for this set is a woman aged 45 to 65 with acute or convalescent COVID-19. CDR3s include the opening cysteine and the closing phenylalanine or tryptophan. The order of the fields is CDR3 protein, D gene, V gene, J gene. A D gene is named only where the DNA matches it firmly.

CDR3 protein: CASSLVGRKAGNEQFF
D gene: NA
V gene: TRBV5-1
J gene: TRBJ2-1

CDR3 protein: CASSRTAEAFF
D gene: NA
V gene: TRBV5-8
J gene: TRBJ1-1

CDR3 protein: CASRVEESPIAKNIQYF
D gene: NA
V gene: TRBV23-1
J gene: TRBJ2-4

CDR3 protein: CARSIKRASSYNEQFF
D gene: NA
V gene: TRBV5-3
J gene: TRBJ2-1

CDR3 protein: CASSPGGHEQFF
D gene: TRBD2
V gene: TRBV28
J gene: TRBJ2-1

CDR3 protein: CASSNQGTEAFF
D gene: NA
V gene: TRBV6-5
J gene: TRBJ1-1

CDR3 protein: CASIPGGLAGGHQETQYF
D gene: TRBD2
V gene: TRBV11-2
J gene: TRBJ2-5

CDR3 protein: CASRRLAGGPSTGELFF
D gene: TRBD2
V gene: TRBV28
J gene: TRBJ2-2

CDR3 protein: CASSPRGGLGQPQHF
D gene: TRBD1
V gene: TRBV18
J gene: TRBJ1-5

CDR3 protein: CASSKAMTAPDQPQHF
D gene: NA
V gene: TRBV21-1
J gene: TRBJ1-5

CDR3 protein: CASSQVEDTQYF
D gene: NA
V gene: TRBV3-1/TRBV3-2
J gene: TRBJ2-3

CDR3 protein: CASSTSGGTGELFF
D gene: TRBD2
V gene: TRBV19
J gene: TRBJ2-2

CDR3 protein: CASSEIVSSYEQYF
D gene: NA
V gene: TRBV6-1
J gene: TRBJ2-7

CDR3 protein: CASSSDRGKSPLHF
D gene: TRBD1
V gene: TRBV7-9
J gene: TRBJ1-6

CDR3 protein: CASSYAGQPNTEAFF
D gene: TRBD1
V gene: TRBV6-5
J gene: TRBJ1-1

CDR3 protein: CASSYPGRIIHEQYF
D gene: NA
V gene: TRBV12-1
J gene: TRBJ2-7

CDR3 protein: CASSFGRTTEAFF
D gene: NA
V gene: TRBV28
J gene: TRBJ1-1

CDR3 protein: CASKIGSYGYTF
D gene: NA
V gene: TRBV28
J gene: TRBJ1-2

CDR3 protein: CASSQSWRVGETQYF
D gene: NA
V gene: TRBV14
J gene: TRBJ2-5

CDR3 protein: CASSLEGQGTEQYF
D gene: TRBD1
V gene: TRBV11-3
J gene: TRBJ2-7

CDR3 protein: CAISEGQGVKAFF
D gene: TRBD1
V gene: TRBV10-3
J gene: TRBJ1-1

CDR3 protein: CASIKLTRTGELFF
D gene: NA
V gene: TRBV28
J gene: TRBJ2-2

CDR3 protein: CASSPDRAKHQPQHF
D gene: TRBD1
V gene: TRBV28
J gene: TRBJ1-5

CDR3 protein: CASSQGTGGASEAFF
D gene: TRBD1
V gene: TRBV3-1/TRBV3-2
J gene: TRBJ1-1

CDR3 protein: CASGTQDQPQHF
D gene: NA
V gene: TRBV7-2
J gene: TRBJ1-5

CDR3 protein: CASSLGLGTGIQETQYF
D gene: TRBD1
V gene: TRBV5-8
J gene: TRBJ2-5

CDR3 protein: CASSGQGWDYNQPQHF
D gene: NA
V gene: TRBV10-1
J gene: TRBJ1-5

CDR3 protein: CASSFTGINQPQHF
D gene: NA
V gene: TRBV7-2
J gene: TRBJ1-5

CDR3 protein: CASSYRGGGPDTQYF
D gene: TRBD2
V gene: TRBV6-2/TRBV6-3
J gene: TRBJ2-3

CDR3 protein: CASSERQGNQPQHF
D gene: TRBD1
V gene: TRBV27
J gene: TRBJ1-5

CDR3 protein: CASSLGGAGTEAFF
D gene: TRBD1
V gene: TRBV3-1/TRBV3-2
J gene: TRBJ1-1

CDR3 protein: CASSPWTGGSPLHF
D gene: TRBD1
V gene: TRBV7-2
J gene: TRBJ1-6